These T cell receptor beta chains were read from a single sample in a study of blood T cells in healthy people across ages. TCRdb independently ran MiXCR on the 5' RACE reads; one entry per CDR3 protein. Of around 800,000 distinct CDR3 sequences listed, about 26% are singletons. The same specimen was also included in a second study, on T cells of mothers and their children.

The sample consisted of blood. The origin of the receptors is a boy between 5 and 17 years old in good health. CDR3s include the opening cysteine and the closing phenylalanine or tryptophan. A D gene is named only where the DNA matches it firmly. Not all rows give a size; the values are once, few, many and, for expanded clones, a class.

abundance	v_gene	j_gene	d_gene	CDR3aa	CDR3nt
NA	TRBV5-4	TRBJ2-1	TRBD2	CASSPMASGTYNEQFF	TGTGCCAGCAGCCCTATGGCTAGCGGGACCTACAATGAGCAGTTCTTC
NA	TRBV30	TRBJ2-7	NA	CALSRGPYYEQYF	TGTGCCCTAAGTAGAGGGCCCTACTACGAGCAGTACTTC
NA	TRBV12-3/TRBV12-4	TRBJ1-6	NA	CAGSLGENTNSPLHF	TGTGCCGGCAGTTTAGGGGAAAATACCAATTCACCCCTCCACTTT
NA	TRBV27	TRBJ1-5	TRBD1	CASSLLGTAHNQPQHF	TGTGCCAGCAGTTTATTGGGGACAGCTCACAATCAGCCCCAGCATTTT
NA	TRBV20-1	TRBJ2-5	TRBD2	CSATRGEETQYF	TGCAGTGCTACGCGGGGGGAGGAGACCCAGTACTTC
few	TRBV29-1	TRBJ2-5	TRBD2	CSARGGGPQETQYF	TGCAGCGCCCGTGGCGGGGGGCCCCAAGAGACCCAGTACTTC
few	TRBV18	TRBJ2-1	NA	CASSPRGGNEQFF	TGTGCCAGCTCACCTAGGGGAGGAAATGAGCAGTTCTTC
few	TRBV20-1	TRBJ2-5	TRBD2	CSARTSGGNQETQYF	TGCAGTGCTAGGACTAGCGGGGGTAACCAAGAGACCCAGTACTTC
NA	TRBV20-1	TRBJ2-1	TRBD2	CSAQRGTSMNEQFF	TGCAGTGCTCAGCGTGGGACTAGCATGAATGAGCAGTTCTTC
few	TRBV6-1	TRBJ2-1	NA	CASTALGPISYNERFF	TGTGCCAGCACCGCACTCGGGCCTATCTCCTACAATGAGCGGTTCTTC
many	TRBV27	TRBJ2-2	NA	CASSLLGGRGGELFF	TGTGCCAGCAGCCTCCTCGGGGGGCGGGGCGGGGAGCTGTTTTTT
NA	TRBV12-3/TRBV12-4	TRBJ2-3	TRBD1	CASSPQGADTDTQYF	TGTGCCAGCAGTCCACAGGGGGCAGACACAGATACGCAGTATTTT
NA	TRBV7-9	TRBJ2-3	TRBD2	CASSNRRGEYTDTQYF	TGTGCCAGCAGCAACCGTCGGGGGGAATACACAGATACGCAGTATTTT
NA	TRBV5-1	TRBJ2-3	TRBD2	CASSPGLAASTDTQYF	TGCGCCAGCAGCCCAGGACTAGCGGCTAGCACAGATACGCAGTATTTT
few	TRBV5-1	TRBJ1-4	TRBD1	CASSGSQGLRMGDEKLFF	TGCGCCAGCAGCGGATCACAGGGGTTGCGGATGGGCGATGAAAAACTGTTTTTT
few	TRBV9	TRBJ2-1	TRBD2	CASSPSRGTSPYNEQFF	TGTGCCAGCAGCCCCTCGAGAGGGACTAGCCCATACAATGAGCAGTTCTTC
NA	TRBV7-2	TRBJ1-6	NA	CATSDRDRRGSPLHF	TGTGCCACCTCCGACCGGGACCGACGTGGATCACCCCTCCACTTT
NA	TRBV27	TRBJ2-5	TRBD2	CASSRTKRGPSGETQYF	TGTGCCAGCAGCCGGACTAAGCGGGGGCCCTCCGGGGAGACCCAGTACTTC
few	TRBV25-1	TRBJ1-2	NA	CATSPAGSSDYTF	TGTGCCACCTCCCCGGCGGGGTCCAGCGACTACACCTTC
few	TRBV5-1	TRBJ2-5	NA	CASSPLDPGGETQYF	TGCGCCAGCTCCCCCCTTGACCCAGGAGGGGAGACCCAGTACTTC
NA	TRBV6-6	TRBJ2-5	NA	CASSYSGTDLQETQYF	TGTGCCAGCAGTTACTCAGGGACTGACCTTCAAGAGACCCAGTACTTC
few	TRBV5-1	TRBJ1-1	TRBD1	CASSLGIGTAEAFF	TGCGCCAGCAGCTTGGGTATTGGGACAGCTGAAGCTTTCTTT
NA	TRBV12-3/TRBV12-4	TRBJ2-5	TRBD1	CASHPGTGGQTQYF	TGTGCCTCCCACCCCGGGACAGGGGGACAGACCCAGTACTTC
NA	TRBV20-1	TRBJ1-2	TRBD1	CSARETGGGIFGYTF	TGCAGTGCTAGAGAGACAGGGGGAGGAATATTTGGCTACACCTTC
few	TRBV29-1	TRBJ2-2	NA	CSVSRGGGGELFF	TGCAGCGTTTCAAGGGGGGGCGGCGGGGAGCTGTTTTTT
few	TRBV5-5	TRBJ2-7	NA	CASSPGAYPGNYEQYF	TGTGCCAGCAGCCCCGGTGCCTACCCGGGAAACTACGAGCAGTACTTC
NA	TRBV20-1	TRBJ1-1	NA	CSASPMDRSTEAFF	TGCAGTGCTAGCCCAATGGACAGATCGACCGAAGCTTTCTTT
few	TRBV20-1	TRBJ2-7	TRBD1	CSARGTGHGEQYF	TGCAGTGCTAGGGGGACAGGGCATGGAGAGCAGTACTTC
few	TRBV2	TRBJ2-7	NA	CATQLSPVPARQYF	TGTGCCACCCAATTGTCCCCTGTCCCAGCGCGGCAGTACTTC
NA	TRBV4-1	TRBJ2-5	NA	CASSQDVGSKTQYF	TGCGCCAGCAGCCAAGATGTCGGGAGCAAGACCCAGTACTTC